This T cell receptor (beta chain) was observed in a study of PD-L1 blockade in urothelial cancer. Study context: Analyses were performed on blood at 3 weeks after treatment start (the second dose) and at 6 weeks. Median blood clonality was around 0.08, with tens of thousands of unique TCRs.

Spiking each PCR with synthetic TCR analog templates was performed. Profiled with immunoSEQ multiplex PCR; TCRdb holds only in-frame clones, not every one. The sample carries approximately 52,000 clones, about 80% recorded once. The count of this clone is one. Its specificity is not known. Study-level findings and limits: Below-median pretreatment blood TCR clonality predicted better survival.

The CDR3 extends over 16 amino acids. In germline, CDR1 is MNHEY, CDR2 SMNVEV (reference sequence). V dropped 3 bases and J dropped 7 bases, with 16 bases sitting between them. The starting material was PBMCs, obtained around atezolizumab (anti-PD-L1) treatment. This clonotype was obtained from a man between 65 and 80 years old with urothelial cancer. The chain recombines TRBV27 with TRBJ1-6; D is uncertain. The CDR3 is CASSLGGVGGNSPLHF. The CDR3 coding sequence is TGTGCCAGCAGTTTGGGTGGCGTCGGAGGAAATTCACCCCTCCACTTT.